Each of the 16 T cell receptor beta chains below was sequenced from the same sample in a study of cytomegalovirus exposure and HLA in healthy donors. 60 Vbeta and 13 Jbeta primers were used in PCR. The repertoire was sequenced with immunoSEQ multiplex PCR; TCRdb's copy has only in-frame clones and lacks some. The sample shows some 200,000 clones, approximately 84% of them seen only once. The sample comprised PBMCs. The receptors shown here come from a girl under three years old in good health and CMV-seronegative.

The genes are TRBV2 and TRBJ2-5; the match to TRBD2 covers 13 bases. Germline V gene data show CDR1 as SNHLY and CDR2 as FYNNEI. The CDR3 is made up of 17 amino acids. Trimming removed 5 bases from V and 5 bases from J; junction bases left unmatched: 11. The CDR3 protein is CASSLGLAGDLGETQYF. The CDR3 DNA reads TGTGCCAGCAGTCTCGGACTAGCGGGGGACCTGGGGGAGACCCAGTACTTC.

This chain joins TRBV7-6 and TRBJ1-2, with TRBD1 matching over 10 bases. Trimming removed 0 bases from V and 4 bases from J; junction bases left unmatched: 14. CDR1 and CDR2 (germline): SGHVS, FNYEAQ. There are 19 residues in the CDR3. CDR3: CASSLADRGPSWGSYGYTF. Here the CDR3 DNA reads TGTGCCAGCAGCTTAGCAGACAGGGGGCCCTCCTGGGGAAGCTATGGCTACACCTTC.

J is TRBJ1-1 and V is TRBV21-1; the D segment call TRBD1 is taken from the table without a DNA check. TRBV21-1 is designated a pseudogene. The CDR3 extends over 16 amino acids. The CDR3 reads CASSKDSLTVNTEAFF. DNA for the CDR3: TGTGCCAGCAGCAAAGATTCCCTAACAGTGAACACTGAAGCTTTCTTT.

The V gene is TRBV6-5, the J gene TRBJ2-3; no firm D call. Germline CDR1 MNHEY, CDR2 SVGAGI. The V and J ends lost 10 bases and 3 bases respectively, with 14 bases between them. The CDR3 length is 13 residues. The CDR3 protein is CATSTVQTDTQYF. The DNA for the CDR3 is TGTGCCACCTCAACGGTCCAAACAGATACGCAGTATTTT.

The J gene is TRBJ2-4, the V gene TRBV7-8; D is unresolved. Germline lookup yields CDR1 SGHVS and CDR2 FQNEAQ. The germline V and J ends were trimmed by 5 bases and 9 bases, with 11 bases remaining between them. The CDR3 runs 12 residues. CDR3 nucleotide sequence: TGTGCCAGCAGCCCCACCCTACCCATTCAGTACTTC. This translates into CASSPTLPIQYF.

The genes are TRBV7-9 and TRBJ1-3; D might be TRBD1 (6 bases). The CDR3 totals 14 residues. Germline V lookup: CDR1 SEHNR, CDR2 FQNEAQ (reference sequence). Trimming took off 6 bases at V and 2 bases at J, with 11 bases between the two ends. The CDR3 loop reads CASRGHDPGNTIYF. The CDR3 nucleotides are TGTGCCAGCAGGGGACATGACCCTGGAAACACCATATATTTT.

The chain employs TRBV7-9 and TRBJ2-7; a weak D match, TRBD2 (6 bases). Germline values: CDR1 SEHNR, CDR2 FQNEAQ (reference sequence). V dropped 5 bases and J dropped 3 bases, with 8 bases sitting between them. This CDR3 contains 12 residues. CDR3 bases: TGTGCCAGCAGCCCCGGGGGCTACGAGCAGTACTTC. Translating it yields CASSPGGYEQYF.

The rearrangement links TRBV5-4 to TRBJ1-1; D is unclear. The CDR3 extends over 12 amino acids. CDR1 is SGHNT, CDR2 YYREEE, per germline (reference sequence). The V end lost 5 bases, the J end lost 1 base, and 6 bases lay between the germline ends. The CDR3 loop is CASSYKNTEAFF. The CDR3 DNA follows: TGTGCCAGCAGTTATAAGAACACTGAAGCTTTCTTT.

V is TRBV4-2 and J is TRBJ1-6, with TRBD1 matching over 7 bases. Trimming cost V 0 bases and J 9 bases; bases outside gene matches: 8. The V gene's germline CDR1 is LGHNA and CDR2 YNFKEQ. The length of the CDR3 is 16 residues. This chain's CDR3 is CASSQDTGTAFSPLHF. The CDR3, as DNA: TGTGCCAGCAGCCAAGATACCGGGACAGCTTTTTCACCCCTCCACTTT.

The chain uses TRBV12-5 and TRBJ1-2, with TRBD1 matching over 7 bases. J gave up 2 bases and V 2 bases, and 2 bases lay outside the gene matches. Germline V gene sequence: CDR1 LGHNT, CDR2 FRNRAP. The CDR3 covers 14 residues. The CDR3 here is CASGLTGANYGYTF. In DNA, the CDR3 is TGTGCTAGTGGTTTGACAGGGGCCAACTATGGCTACACCTTC.

The J gene is TRBJ2-6, the V gene TRBV7-8, with D tentatively TRBD1 (6 bases). This CDR3 comprises 16 residues. CDR1 SGHVS and CDR2 FQNEAQ come from the germline V gene. V shed 0 bases and J shed 9 bases, with 15 bases lying between them. The CDR3 loop reads CASSLAPQGWDNVLTF. The CDR3 DNA sequence: TGTGCCAGCAGCTTAGCACCTCAGGGGTGGGACAACGTCCTGACTTTC.

This chain links TRBV15 with TRBJ2-2; 11 bases agree with TRBD2. Germline V gives CDR1 LNHNV, CDR2 YYDKDF (reference sequence). V shed 5 bases and J 7 bases; nucleotides not matched to a gene: 12. The CDR3 has 17 residues. CDR3 protein: CATSVQTSGGFGGELFF. The CDR3 DNA sequence: TGTGCCACCAGCGTACAAACTAGCGGGGGATTCGGCGGGGAGCTGTTTTTT.

The gene calls are TRBV7-9 and TRBJ2-2, with 9 bases aligning to TRBD2. The CDR3 covers 15 residues. V lost 11 bases to trimming and J lost 6 bases; unmatched junction nucleotides: 13. Germline CDR1 reads SEHNR; CDR2 reads FQNEAQ (reference sequence). CDR3 sequence reads: CAGLSGGTSAGELFF. DNA of the CDR3: TGTGCCGGTTTAAGCGGGGGGACCTCTGCCGGGGAGCTGTTTTTT.

This clone was seen more than once but under ten times. The chain links TRBV27 to TRBJ2-1; D might be TRBD2 (7 bases). Trimming took off 6 bases at V and 2 bases at J, with 14 bases between the two ends. The CDR3 contains 15 residues. Germline V gene sequence: CDR1 MNHEY, CDR2 SMNVEV (reference sequence). CDR3 in amino acids: CASSQRGGPYNEQFF. CDR3 DNA: TGTGCCAGCAGCCAGAGGGGGGGACCCTACAATGAGCAGTTCTTC.

CDR3 coding DNA: TGTGCCAGCAGCTACCGTGGGGGCGCTAACACCGGGGAGCTGTTTTTT. Its translation is CASSYRGGANTGELFF. The rearrangement uses TRBV7-3 and TRBJ2-2; a possible D gene is TRBD1 (6 bases). The germline gives CDR1 SGHTA, CDR2 FQGTGA. V was cut by 4 bases and J by 2 bases, with 14 bases left in between. This CDR3 comprises 16 residues.

This chain joins TRBV19 and TRBJ2-1; tentatively, D is TRBD2 (5 bases). CDR3 length equals 15 residues. Trimming left V 6 bases short and J 3 bases short, with 15 bases between. Germline values: CDR1 LNHDA, CDR2 SQIVND (reference sequence). CDR3 residues: CASRSWGENYNEQFF. CDR3 nucleotide sequence: TGTGCCAGTAGAAGTTGGGGAGAGAACTACAATGAGCAGTTCTTC. The full variable domain, its missing parts supplied by reference TRBV19 and TRBJ2-1, is DGGITQSPKYLFRKEGQNVTLSCEQNLNHDAMYWYRQDPGQGLRLIYYSQIVNDFQKGDIAEGYSVSREKKESFPLTVTSAQKNPTAFYLCASRSWGENYNEQFFGPGTRLTVL.